This TCR beta chain was identified during a study of lymphopenia after photon versus proton radiotherapy. Study-wide results and caveats: Proton therapy kept repertoires fairly stable, unlike photons, which gained effector/memory cells.

V was trimmed by 1 base and J by 4 bases, leaving 5 bases between them. CDR3 length: 12 amino acids. From germline, CDR1 is SGHDT and CDR2 YYEEEE. Clones were read by immunoSEQ multiplex PCR, and TCRdb kept only the in-frame ones, dropping some. Among under 20,000 clones, about 89% were seen once, and the ten largest hold around 6.3%. Note on this clone: Its specificity is not known. This specimen includes other DNA sequences encoding the same CDR3.

The rearrangement uses TRBV5-6 and TRBJ1-1; D is possibly TRBD1 (5 bases). Sequenced material: peripheral blood, taken from a patient treated with photon-based radiotherapy. This sequence was found in a man between 60 and 70 years old with pancreatic cancer. Here the CDR3 reads CASSLRGTEAFF. In DNA, the CDR3 is TGTGCCAGCAGCTTGAGGGGCACTGAAGCTTTCTTT.